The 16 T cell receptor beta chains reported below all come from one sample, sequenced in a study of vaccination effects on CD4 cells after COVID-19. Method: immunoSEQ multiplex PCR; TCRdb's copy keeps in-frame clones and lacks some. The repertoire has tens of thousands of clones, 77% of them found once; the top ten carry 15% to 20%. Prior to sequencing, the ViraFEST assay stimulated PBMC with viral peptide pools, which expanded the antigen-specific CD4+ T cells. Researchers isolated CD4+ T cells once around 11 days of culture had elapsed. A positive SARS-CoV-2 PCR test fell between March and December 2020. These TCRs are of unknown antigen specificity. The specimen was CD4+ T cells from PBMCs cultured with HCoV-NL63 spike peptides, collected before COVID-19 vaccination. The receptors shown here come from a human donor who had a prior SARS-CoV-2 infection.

The CDR3 sequence is CASSAGLTGELFF. DNA for the CDR3: TGCGCCAGCAGCGCAGGGCTAACCGGGGAGCTGTTTTTT. The chain joins TRBV5-1 to TRBJ2-2, with a tentative D call TRBD1 (5 bases). V was cut by 4 bases and J by 5 bases, with 9 bases left in between. The CDR3 is 13 residues long. Per the germline V gene, CDR1 is SGHRS and CDR2 is YFSETQ. The variable domain in full, with the rest retrieved from reference TRBV5-1 and TRBJ2-2, is KAGVTQTPRYLIKTRGQQVTLSCSPISGHRSVSWYQQTPGQGLQFLFEYFSETQRNKGNFPGRFSGRQFSNSRSEMNVSTLELGDSALYLCASSAGLTGELFFGEGSRLTVL.

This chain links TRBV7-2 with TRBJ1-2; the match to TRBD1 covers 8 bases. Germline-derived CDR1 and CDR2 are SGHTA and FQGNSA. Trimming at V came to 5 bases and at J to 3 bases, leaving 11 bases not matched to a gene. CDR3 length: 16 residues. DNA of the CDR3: TGTGCCAGCAGCCCGAACGGACAGGGCGACTACTATGGCTACACCTTC. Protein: CASSPNGQGDYYGYTF. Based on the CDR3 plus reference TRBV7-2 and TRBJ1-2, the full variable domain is GAGVSQSPSNKVTEKGKDVELRCDPISGHTALYWYRQSLGQGLEFLIYFQGNSAPDKSGLPSDRFSAERTGGSVSTLTIQRTQQEDSAVYLCASSPNGQGDYYGYTFGSGTRLTVV.

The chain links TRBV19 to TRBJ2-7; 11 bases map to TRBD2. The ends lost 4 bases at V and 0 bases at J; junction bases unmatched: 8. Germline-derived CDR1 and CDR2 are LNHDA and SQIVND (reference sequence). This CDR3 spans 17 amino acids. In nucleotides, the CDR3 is TGTGCCAGTAGTACGGGTTCTAGCGGGAGGCCCTCCTACGAGCAGTACTTC. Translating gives CASSTGSSGRPSYEQYF.

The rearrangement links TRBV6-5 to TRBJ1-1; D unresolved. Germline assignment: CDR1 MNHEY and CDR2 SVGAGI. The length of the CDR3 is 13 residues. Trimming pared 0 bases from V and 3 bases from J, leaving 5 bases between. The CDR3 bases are TGTGCCAGCAGTTACTCGGTCGACACTGAAGCTTTCTTT. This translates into CASSYSVDTEAFF.

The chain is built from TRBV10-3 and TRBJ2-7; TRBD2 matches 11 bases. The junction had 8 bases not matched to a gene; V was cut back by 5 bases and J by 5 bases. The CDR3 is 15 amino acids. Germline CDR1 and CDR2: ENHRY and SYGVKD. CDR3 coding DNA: TGTGCCATCAGTTTTACTAGCGGGAGTGTCCACGAGCAGTACTTC. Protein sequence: CAISFTSGSVHEQYF.

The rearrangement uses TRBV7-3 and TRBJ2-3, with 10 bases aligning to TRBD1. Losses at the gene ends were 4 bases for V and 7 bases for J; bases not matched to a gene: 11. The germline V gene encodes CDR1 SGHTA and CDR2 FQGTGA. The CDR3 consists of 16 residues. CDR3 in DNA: TGTGCCAGCAGCTCCACCCCGGGACAGGGGATTAATACGCAGTATTTT. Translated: CASSSTPGQGINTQYF.

In DNA, the CDR3 is TGTGCCAGCAGCTTTAGTAGCCAAGAGGGGTATACGCAGTATTTT. It translates to CASSFSSQEGYTQYF. This chain connects TRBV7-2 to TRBJ2-3; D is tentatively TRBD1 or TRBD2 (5 bases each). The germline CDR1 and CDR2 sequences are SGHTA and FQGNSA. V shed 3 bases and J shed 7 bases, with 17 bases lying between them. There are 15 residues in the CDR3.

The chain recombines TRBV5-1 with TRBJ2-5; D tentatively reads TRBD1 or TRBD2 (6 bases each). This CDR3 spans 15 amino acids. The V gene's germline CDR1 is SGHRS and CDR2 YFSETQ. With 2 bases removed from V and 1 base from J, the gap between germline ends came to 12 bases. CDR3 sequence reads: CASSFDRGVQETQYF. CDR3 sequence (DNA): TGCGCCAGCAGCTTCGATAGGGGGGTCCAAGAGACCCAGTACTTC.

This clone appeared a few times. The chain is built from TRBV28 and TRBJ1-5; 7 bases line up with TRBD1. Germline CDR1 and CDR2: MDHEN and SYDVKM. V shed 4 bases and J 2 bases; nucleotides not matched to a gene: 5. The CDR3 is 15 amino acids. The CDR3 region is CASSSQTGGNQPQHF. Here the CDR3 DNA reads TGTGCCAGCAGTTCTCAAACAGGGGGCAATCAGCCCCAGCATTTT.

The CDR3 DNA follows: TGTGCCAGCAAAGGAGGAGATGAAAAACTGTTTTTT. This sequence encodes CASKGGDEKLFF. This chain connects TRBV6-6 to TRBJ1-4; D is unclear. Deletions cut 7 bases from V and 6 bases from J, with 9 bases between. Looked up from germline, CDR1 is MNHNY and CDR2 is SVGAGI (reference sequence). CDR3 size: 12 residues.

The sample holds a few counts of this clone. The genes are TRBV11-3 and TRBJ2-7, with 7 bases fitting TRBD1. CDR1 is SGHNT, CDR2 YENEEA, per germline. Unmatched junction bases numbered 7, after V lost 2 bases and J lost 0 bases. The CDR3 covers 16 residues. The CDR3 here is CASSLSLGGDSYEQYF. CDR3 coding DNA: TGTGCCAGCAGCTTATCCCTAGGGGGCGACTCCTACGAGCAGTACTTC.

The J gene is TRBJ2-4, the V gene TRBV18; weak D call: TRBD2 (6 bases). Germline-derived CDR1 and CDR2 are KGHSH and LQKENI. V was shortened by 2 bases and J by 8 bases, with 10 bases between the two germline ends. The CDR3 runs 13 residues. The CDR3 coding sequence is TGTGCCAGCTCACCAGGGACTTTTGACATTCAGTACTTC. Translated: CASSPGTFDIQYF. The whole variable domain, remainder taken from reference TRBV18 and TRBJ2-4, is NAGVMQNPRHLVRRRGQEARLRCSPMKGHSHVYWYRQLPEEGLKFMVYLQKENIIDESGMPKERFSAEFPKEGPSILRIQQVVRGDSAAYFCASSPGTFDIQYFGAGTRLSVL.

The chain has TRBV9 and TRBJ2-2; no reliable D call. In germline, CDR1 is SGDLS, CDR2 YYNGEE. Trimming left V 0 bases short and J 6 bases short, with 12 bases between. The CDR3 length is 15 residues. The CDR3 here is CASSVDGYPAGELFF. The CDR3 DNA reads TGTGCCAGCAGCGTAGACGGTTACCCTGCCGGGGAGCTGTTTTTT.

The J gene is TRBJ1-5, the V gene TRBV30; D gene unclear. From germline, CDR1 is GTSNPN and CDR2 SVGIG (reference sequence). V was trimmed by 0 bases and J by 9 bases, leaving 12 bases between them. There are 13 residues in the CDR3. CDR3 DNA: TGTGCCTGGAGTGTACTATTATCCGGGCCCCAGCATTTT. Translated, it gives CAWSVLLSGPQHF.

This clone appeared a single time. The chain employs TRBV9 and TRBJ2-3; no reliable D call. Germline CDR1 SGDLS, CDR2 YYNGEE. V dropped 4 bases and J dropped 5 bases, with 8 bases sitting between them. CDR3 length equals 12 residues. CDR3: CASSLQQDTQYF. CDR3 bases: TGTGCCAGCAGCCTCCAGCAAGATACGCAGTATTTT.

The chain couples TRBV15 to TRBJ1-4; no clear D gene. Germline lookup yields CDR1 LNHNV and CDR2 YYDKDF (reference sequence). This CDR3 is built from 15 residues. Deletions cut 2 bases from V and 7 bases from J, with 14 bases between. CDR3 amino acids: CATSRPGVMIEKLFF. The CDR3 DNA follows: TGTGCCACCAGCAGACCGGGCGTGATGATTGAAAAACTGTTTTTT.